Given below is one T cell receptor (beta chain) in context. TCRdb called the 5' RACE reads again in MiXCR, with one record for every CDR3 protein. The table has about 630,000 distinct CDR3 sequences, about 12% seen once. This sample is drawn from a study of T cells after yellow fever vaccination. The CDR3 covers 14 residues. Trimming pared 3 bases from V and 7 bases from J, leaving 14 bases between. Germline CDR1 reads SGDLS; CDR2 reads YYNGEE. Source: PBMCs, taken on the day of the yellow fever booster vaccination. The genes are TRBV9 and TRBJ2-1; D is unclear. The sequence came from a man between 25 and 39 years old who received the YFV17D yellow fever vaccine. The CDR3 loop is CASSEGRSLNEQFF. The CDR3 DNA reads as TGTGCCAGCAGCGAAGGTCGCTCGCTGAATGAGCAGTTCTTC.